This T cell receptor beta chain was identified in a study of cytomegalovirus exposure and HLA in healthy donors. The PCR was carried out with 60 Vbeta primers and 13 Jbeta primers. Profiling relied on immunoSEQ multiplex PCR, and the TCRdb table lists in-frame clones only, not all of them. The table has some 120,000 clones, 75% seen once; the top ten hold 3% to 4%. Germline V gives CDR1 GTSNPN, CDR2 SVGIG (reference sequence). Trimming cost V 0 bases and J 5 bases, with 10 bases left between them. The CDR3 runs 13 residues. The clonotype was recovered from a woman aged 50 to 60 in good health and CMV-seronegative. This chain uses TRBV30 with TRBJ2-5; no firm D call. The sample taken for sequencing was PBMCs. CDR3 residues: CAWSVLSLETQYF. DNA for the CDR3: TGTGCCTGGAGTGTACTCTCGCTGGAGACCCAGTACTTC.